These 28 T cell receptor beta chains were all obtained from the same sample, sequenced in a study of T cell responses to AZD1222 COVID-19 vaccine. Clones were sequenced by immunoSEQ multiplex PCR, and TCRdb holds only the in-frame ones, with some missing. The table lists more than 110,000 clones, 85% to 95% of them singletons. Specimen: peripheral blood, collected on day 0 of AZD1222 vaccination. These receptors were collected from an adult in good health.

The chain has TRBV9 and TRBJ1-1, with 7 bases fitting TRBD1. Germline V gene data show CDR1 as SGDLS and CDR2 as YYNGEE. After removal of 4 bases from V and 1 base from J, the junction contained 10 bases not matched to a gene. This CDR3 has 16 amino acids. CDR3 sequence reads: CASSPNTGTANTEAFF. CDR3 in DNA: TGTGCCAGCAGCCCCAACACCGGGACAGCGAACACTGAAGCTTTCTTT.

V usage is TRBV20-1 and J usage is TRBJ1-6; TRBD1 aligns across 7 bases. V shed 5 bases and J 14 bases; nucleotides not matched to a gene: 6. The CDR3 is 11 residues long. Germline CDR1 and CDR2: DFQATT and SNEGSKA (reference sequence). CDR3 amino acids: CSAWDRSTLHF. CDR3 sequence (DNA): TGCAGTGCTTGGGACAGATCTACCCTCCACTTT.

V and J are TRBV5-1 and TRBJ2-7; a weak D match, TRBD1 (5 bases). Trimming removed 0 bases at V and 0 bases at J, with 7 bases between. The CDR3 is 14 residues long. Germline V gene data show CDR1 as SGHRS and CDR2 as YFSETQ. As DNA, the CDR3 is TGCGCCAGCAGCTTGGAGGGGTCCTCCTACGAGCAGTACTTC. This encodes CASSLEGSSYEQYF.

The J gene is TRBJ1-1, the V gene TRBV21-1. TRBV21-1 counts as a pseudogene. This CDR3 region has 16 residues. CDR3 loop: CASSYPGGGRNTEAFF. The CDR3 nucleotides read TGTGCCAGCAGCTACCCAGGCGGGGGGCGGAACACTGAAGCTTTCTTT.

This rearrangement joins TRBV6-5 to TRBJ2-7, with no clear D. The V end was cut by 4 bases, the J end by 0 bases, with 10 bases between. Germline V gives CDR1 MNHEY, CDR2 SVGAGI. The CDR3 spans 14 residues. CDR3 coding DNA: TGTGCCAGCAGTTTAGGCTTACCCTCCTACGAGCAGTACTTC. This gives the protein CASSLGLPSYEQYF.

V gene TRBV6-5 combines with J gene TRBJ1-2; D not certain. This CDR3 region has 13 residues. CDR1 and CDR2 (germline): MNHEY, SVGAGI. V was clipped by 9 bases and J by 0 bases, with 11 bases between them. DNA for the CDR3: TGTGCCAGTCCGAGAGGTCCTAACTATGGCTACACCTTC. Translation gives CASPRGPNYGYTF.

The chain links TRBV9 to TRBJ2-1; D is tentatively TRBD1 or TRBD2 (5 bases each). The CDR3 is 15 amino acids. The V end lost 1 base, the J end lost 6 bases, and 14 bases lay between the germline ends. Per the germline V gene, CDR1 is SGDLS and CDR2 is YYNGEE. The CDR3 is CASSVSGGRGNEQFF. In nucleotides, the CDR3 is TGTGCCAGCAGCGTATCTGGGGGAAGGGGCAATGAGCAGTTCTTC.

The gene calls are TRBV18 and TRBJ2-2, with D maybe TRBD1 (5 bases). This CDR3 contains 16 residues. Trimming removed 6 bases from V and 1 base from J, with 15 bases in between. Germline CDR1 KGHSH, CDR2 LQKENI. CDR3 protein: CASSVPRGRNTGELFF. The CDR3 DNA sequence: TGTGCCAGCTCCGTGCCTAGGGGCAGGAACACCGGGGAGCTGTTTTTT.

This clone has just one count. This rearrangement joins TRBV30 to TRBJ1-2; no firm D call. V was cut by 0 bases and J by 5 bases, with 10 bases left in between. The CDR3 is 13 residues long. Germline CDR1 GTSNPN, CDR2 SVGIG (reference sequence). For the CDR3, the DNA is TGTGCCTGGAGTGTACCTGTGGAGTATGGCTACACCTTC. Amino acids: CAWSVPVEYGYTF. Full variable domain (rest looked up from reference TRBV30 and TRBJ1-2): SQTIHQWPATLVQPVGSPLSLECTVEGTSNPNLYWYRQAAGRGLQLLFYSVGIGQISSEVPQNLSASRPQDRQFILSSKKLLLSDSGFYLCAWSVPVEYGYTFGSGTRLTVV.

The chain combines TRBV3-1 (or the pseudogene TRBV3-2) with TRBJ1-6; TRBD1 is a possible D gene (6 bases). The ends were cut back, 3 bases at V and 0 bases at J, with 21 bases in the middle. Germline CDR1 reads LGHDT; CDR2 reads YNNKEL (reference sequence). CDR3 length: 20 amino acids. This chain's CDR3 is CASSQTRQALSSSYNSPLHF. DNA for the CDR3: TGTGCCAGCAGCCAGACCCGACAGGCCTTATCGAGCTCCTATAATTCACCCCTCCACTTT.

The CDR3 loop is CASSKVARASTGELFF. Here the CDR3 DNA reads TGTGCCAGCAGCAAAGTGGCGCGGGCGAGCACCGGGGAGCTGTTTTTT. The chain carries TRBV21-1 and TRBJ2-2; the D call TRBD2 from the table was never checked on the DNA. TRBV21-1 is flagged as a pseudogene. The CDR3 has 16 amino acids.

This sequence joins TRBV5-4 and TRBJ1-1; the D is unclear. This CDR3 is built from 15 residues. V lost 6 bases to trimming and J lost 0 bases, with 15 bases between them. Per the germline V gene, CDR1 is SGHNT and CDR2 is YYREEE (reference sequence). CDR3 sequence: CASTSTLGMNTEAFF. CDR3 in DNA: TGTGCCAGCACCTCCACCCTGGGCATGAACACTGAAGCTTTCTTT.

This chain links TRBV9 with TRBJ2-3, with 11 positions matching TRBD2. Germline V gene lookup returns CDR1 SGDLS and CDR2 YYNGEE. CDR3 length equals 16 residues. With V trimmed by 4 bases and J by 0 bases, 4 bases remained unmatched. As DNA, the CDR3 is TGTGCCAGCAGCCCCCGACTAGCGGGAAGCACAGATACGCAGTATTTT. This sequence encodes CASSPRLAGSTDTQYF.

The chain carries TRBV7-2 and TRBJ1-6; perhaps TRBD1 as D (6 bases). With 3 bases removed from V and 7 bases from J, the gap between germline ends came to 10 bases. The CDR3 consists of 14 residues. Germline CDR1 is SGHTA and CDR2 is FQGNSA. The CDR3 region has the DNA TGTGCCAGCAGCTTTGGGCAGGGGAATTCACCCCTCCACTTT. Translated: CASSFGQGNSPLHF.

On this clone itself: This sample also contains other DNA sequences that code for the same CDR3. The CDR3 DNA sequence: TGTGCCAGCAGCGTAGGTAGCATGAACACTGAAGCTTTCTTT. Its protein is CASSVGSMNTEAFF. The chain joins TRBV9 to TRBJ1-1; D gene uncertain. This CDR3 comprises 14 residues. V lost 0 bases to trimming and J lost 0 bases, with 6 bases between them. Germline CDR1 reads SGDLS; CDR2 reads YYNGEE.

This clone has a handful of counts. The CDR3 sequence is CASRRSGEDYGYTF. The CDR3 coding sequence is TGTGCCAGCAGACGTTCAGGGGAGGACTATGGCTACACCTTC. The chain couples TRBV27 to TRBJ1-2; TRBD1 is a possible D gene (6 bases). V gave up 6 bases and J gave up 3 bases, with 14 bases separating them. Looked up from germline, CDR1 is MNHEY and CDR2 is SMNVEV (reference sequence). The CDR3 extends over 14 amino acids.

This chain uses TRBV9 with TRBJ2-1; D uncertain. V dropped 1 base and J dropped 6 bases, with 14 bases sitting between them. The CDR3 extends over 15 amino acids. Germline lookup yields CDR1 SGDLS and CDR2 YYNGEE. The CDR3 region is CASSVSPGGVNEQFF. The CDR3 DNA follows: TGTGCCAGCAGCGTAAGCCCCGGTGGGGTCAATGAGCAGTTCTTC.

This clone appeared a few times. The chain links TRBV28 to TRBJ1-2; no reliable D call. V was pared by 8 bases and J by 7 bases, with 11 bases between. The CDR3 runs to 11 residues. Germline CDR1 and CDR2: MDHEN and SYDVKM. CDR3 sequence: CASGRGLGYTF. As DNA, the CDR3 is TGTGCCAGCGGACGGGGTCTTGGCTACACCTTC.

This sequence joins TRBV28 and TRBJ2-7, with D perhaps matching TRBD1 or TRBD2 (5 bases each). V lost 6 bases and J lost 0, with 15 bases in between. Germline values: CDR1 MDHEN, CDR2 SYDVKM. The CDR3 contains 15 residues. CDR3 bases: TGTGCCAGCAGCCCCCAGTGGGGGAGCTCCTACGAGCAGTACTTC. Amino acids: CASSPQWGSSYEQYF.

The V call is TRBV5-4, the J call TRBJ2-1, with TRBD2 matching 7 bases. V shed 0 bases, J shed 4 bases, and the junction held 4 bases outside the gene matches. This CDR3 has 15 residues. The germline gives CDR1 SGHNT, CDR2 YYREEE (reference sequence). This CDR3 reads CASSLGLADYNEQFF. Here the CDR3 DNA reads TGTGCCAGCAGCTTGGGCCTAGCGGATTACAATGAGCAGTTCTTC.

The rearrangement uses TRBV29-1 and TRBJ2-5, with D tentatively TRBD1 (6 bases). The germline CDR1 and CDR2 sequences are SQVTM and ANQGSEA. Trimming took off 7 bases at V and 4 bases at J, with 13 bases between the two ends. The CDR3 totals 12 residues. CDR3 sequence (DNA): TGCAGCGCGGCAGGGGTCGGAGAGACCCAGTACTTC. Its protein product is CSAAGVGETQYF.

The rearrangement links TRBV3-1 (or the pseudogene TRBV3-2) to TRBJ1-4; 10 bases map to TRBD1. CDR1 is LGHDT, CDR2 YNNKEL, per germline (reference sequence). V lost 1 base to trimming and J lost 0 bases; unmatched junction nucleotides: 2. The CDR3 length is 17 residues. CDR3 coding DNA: TGTGCCAGCAGCCAAGGGACAGGGGGAGCAACTAATGAAAAACTGTTTTTT. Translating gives CASSQGTGGATNEKLFF.

CDR3 coding DNA: TGTGCCAGCAGTGAAGCGGGGTATCAAGAAAAACTGTTTTTT. Translating it yields CASSEAGYQEKLFF. The rearrangement uses TRBV2 and TRBJ1-4; D unresolved. CDR1 is SNHLY, CDR2 FYNNEI, per germline. Between the trimmed V and J ends, which lost 0 bases and 8 bases, there was a span of 10 bases. The CDR3 is 14 residues long.

CDR3 residues: CASSVGDSLNYGYTF. The CDR3 DNA reads as TGTGCCAGCAGCGTAGGGGACAGCTTAAACTATGGCTACACCTTC. This sequence joins TRBV9 and TRBJ1-2, with 7 bases identical to TRBD1. Losses at the gene ends were 0 bases for V and 2 bases for J; bases not matched to a gene: 4. CDR1 and CDR2 (germline): SGDLS, YYNGEE. The CDR3 totals 15 residues.

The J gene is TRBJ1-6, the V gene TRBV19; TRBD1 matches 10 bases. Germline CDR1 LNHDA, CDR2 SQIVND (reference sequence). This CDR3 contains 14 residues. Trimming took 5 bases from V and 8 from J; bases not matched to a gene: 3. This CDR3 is CASSRTGGYSPLHF. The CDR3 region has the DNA TGTGCCAGTAGTCGGACAGGGGGGTATTCACCCCTCCACTTT. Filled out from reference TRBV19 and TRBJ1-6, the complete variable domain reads DGGITQSPKYLFRKEGQNVTLSCEQNLNHDAMYWYRQDPGQGLRLIYYSQIVNDFQKGDIAEGYSVSREKKESFPLTVTSAQKNPTAFYLCASSRTGGYSPLHFGNGTRLTVT.

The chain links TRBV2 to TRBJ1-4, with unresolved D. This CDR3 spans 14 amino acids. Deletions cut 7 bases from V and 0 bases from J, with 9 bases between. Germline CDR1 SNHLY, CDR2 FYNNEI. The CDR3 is CASKGSATNEKLFF. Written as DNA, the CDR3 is TGTGCCAGCAAGGGCAGTGCAACTAATGAAAAACTGTTTTTT. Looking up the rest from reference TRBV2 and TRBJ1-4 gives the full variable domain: EPEVTQTPSHQVTQMGQEVILRCVPISNHLYFYWYRQILGQKVEFLVSFYNNEISEKSEIFDDQFSVERPDGSNFTLKIRSTKLEDSAMYFCASKGSATNEKLFFGSGTQLSVL.

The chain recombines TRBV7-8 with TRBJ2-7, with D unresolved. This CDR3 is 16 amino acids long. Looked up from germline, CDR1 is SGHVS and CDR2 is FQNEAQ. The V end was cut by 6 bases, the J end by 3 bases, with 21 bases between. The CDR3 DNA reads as TGTGCCAGCAGTTATTCTCTGGCTCCCCAACGCTACGAGCAGTACTTC. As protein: CASSYSLAPQRYEQYF. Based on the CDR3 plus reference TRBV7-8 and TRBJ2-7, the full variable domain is GAGVSQSPRYKVAKRGQDVALRCDPISGHVSLFWYQQALGQGPEFLTYFQNEAQLDKSGLPSDRFFAERPEGSVSTLKIQRTQQEDSAVYLCASSYSLAPQRYEQYFGPGTRLTVT.

CDR3 in amino acids: CASSLERGAGGPYEQYF. The CDR3 bases are TGCGCCAGCAGCTTGGAGCGGGGGGCAGGGGGCCCCTACGAGCAGTACTTC. The rearrangement uses TRBV5-1 and TRBJ2-7, with D maybe TRBD2 (9 bases). CDR1 is SGHRS and CDR2 is YFSETQ in the germline V gene. V gave up 0 bases and J gave up 2 bases, with 18 bases separating them. This CDR3 has 17 residues.